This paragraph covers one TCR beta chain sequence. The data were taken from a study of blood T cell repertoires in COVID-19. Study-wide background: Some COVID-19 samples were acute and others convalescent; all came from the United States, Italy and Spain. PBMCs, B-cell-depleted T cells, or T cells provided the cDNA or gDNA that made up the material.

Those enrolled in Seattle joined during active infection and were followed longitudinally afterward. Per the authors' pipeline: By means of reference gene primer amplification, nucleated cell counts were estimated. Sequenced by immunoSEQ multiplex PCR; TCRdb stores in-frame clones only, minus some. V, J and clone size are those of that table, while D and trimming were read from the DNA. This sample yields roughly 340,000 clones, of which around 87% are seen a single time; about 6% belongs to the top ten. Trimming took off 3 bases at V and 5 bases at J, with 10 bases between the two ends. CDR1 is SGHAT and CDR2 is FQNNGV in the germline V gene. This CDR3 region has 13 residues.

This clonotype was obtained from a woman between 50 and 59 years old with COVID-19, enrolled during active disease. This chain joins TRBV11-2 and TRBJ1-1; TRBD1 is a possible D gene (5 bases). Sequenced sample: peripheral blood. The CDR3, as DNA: TGTGCCAGCAGCTTCCAGGGCGAGACTGAAGCTTTCTTT. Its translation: CASSFQGETEAFF.